The 14 T cell receptor beta chains given below trace back to one sample, sequenced in a study of CD8+CD57+ T cells in acquired aplastic anemia. Genomic DNA was employed as the template in profiling TCR beta VDJ and CDR3. TCRdb fed the reads into MiXCR, producing one record per CDR3 protein. In the table there are hundreds of thousands of distinct CDR3 sequences, 55% to 70% of which are singletons. Material for sequencing was sorted CD4+, CD8+, or CD8+CD57+ T cells (not recorded which) from PBMCs. These receptors were collected from a human donor in good health, serving as a control.

J is TRBJ1-2 and V is TRBV29-1, with D perhaps TRBD1 (5 bases). Germline-derived CDR1 and CDR2 are SQVTM and ANQGSEA. This CDR3 contains 12 residues. V gave up 5 bases and J gave up 6 bases, with 13 bases separating them. The CDR3 DNA is TGCAGCGTTAGGGGTAAGGTGGATGGCTACACCTTC. This sequence encodes CSVRGKVDGYTF. Full variable domain (outside the CDR3, taken from reference TRBV29-1 and TRBJ1-2): SAVISQKPSRDICQRGTSLTIQCQVDSQVTMMFWYRQQPGQSLTLIATANQGSEATYESGFVIDKFPISRPNLTFSTLTVSNMSPEDSSIYLCSVRGKVDGYTFGSGTRLTVV.

V and J are TRBV7-8 and TRBJ1-2; the D is unclear. The V end was cut by 6 bases, the J end by 12 bases, with 23 bases between. The CDR3 sequence is 14 residues long. The germline V gene encodes CDR1 SGHVS and CDR2 FQNEAQ. This CDR3 reads CASRPPGEHEPNTF. For the CDR3, the DNA is TGTGCCAGCAGACCCCCAGGTGAACACGAGCCGAACACCTTC. Variable domain in full (rest from reference TRBV7-8 and TRBJ1-2): GAGVSQSPRYKVAKRGQDVALRCDPISGHVSLFWYQQALGQGPEFLTYFQNEAQLDKSGLPSDRFFAERPEGSVSTLKIQRTQQEDSAVYLCASRPPGEHEPNTFGSGTRLTVV.

The chain has TRBV7-2 and TRBJ2-5, with TRBD2 as a possible D gene (6 bases). Germline V CDR1 and CDR2: SGHTA, FQGNSA. The V and J ends lost 5 bases and 11 bases respectively, with 27 bases between them. The CDR3 totals 16 residues. The CDR3 here is CASSVGPGRPHVLQYF. For the CDR3, the DNA is TGTGCCAGCAGCGTAGGGCCAGGGAGGCCCCACGTCCTGCAGTACTTC.

Points on this clonotype: Sequence at one end of the junction differs from germline and may be a read error. The chain couples TRBV2 to TRBJ1-2; D possibly corresponds to TRBD1 (6 bases). CDR1 and CDR2 from the germline V gene are SNHLY and FYNNEI. This CDR3 is 14 amino acids long. The CDR3 is CVSSETGQLYGYTF. The CDR3 DNA follows: TGTGTCAGCAGTGAAACCGGACAGCTTTATGGCTACACCTTC.

Of note for this clonotype: This CDR3 is missing its conserved last phenylalanine or tryptophan, likely due to a read error. The J gene is TRBJ2-5, the V gene TRBV12-3 or TRBV12-4; 7 bases fit TRBD2. The CDR3 has 14 residues. The ends lost 6 bases at V and 5 bases at J; junction bases unmatched: 9. CDR3 in amino acids: CASSPRISGETQYL. The DNA for the CDR3 is TGTGCCAGCAGCCCTAGGATTAGCGGGGAGACCCAGTACCTC.

Regarding this clonotype: The conserved phenylalanine or tryptophan normally closing the CDR3 is absent here, so this likely arose from a read error. No DNA is shown, since the ends of the CDR3 on it are uncertain; the CDR3 is the one TCRdb lists. The rearrangement joins TRBV19 to TRBJ1-5. 14 amino acids form the CDR3, both terminal residues included. CDR1 LNHDA and CDR2 SQIVND come from the germline V gene (reference sequence). CDR3 loop: CASSFGTRSQPKQY.

This clonotype has a count of ten or more. The J gene is TRBJ2-5, the V gene TRBV10-3, with D perhaps matching TRBD1 or TRBD2 (6 bases each). The germline gives CDR1 ENHRY, CDR2 SYGVKD. The CDR3 sequence is 15 residues long. V was trimmed by 6 bases and J by 1 base, leaving 15 bases between them. As DNA, the CDR3 is TGTGCCATCAGGGGGGGCCAGGGGCCCCAAGAGACCCAGTACTTC. Its translation: CAIRGGQGPQETQYF.

With respect to this clonotype: This likely comes from a read error, as the CDR3 has no conserved phenylalanine or tryptophan at its end. The DNA is left out, because the CDR3 cannot be placed on it with certainty; the CDR3 is given as TCRdb lists it. This CDR3 reads CASSSRYEQYFGP. The chain uses TRBV7-8 and TRBJ2-3; the D call of TRBD2 is as the table states it, not checked on the DNA. CDR1 is SGHVS and CDR2 is FQNEAQ in the germline V gene. The CDR3 comprises 13 residues, both ends counted.

This clonotype was seen a few times. This may stem from a read error, because a much larger clone lies one nucleotide away. The rearrangement links TRBV9 to TRBJ1-3, with D perhaps TRBD1 (5 bases). This CDR3 is built from 16 residues. Germline lookup yields CDR1 SGDLS and CDR2 YYNGEE. Trimming left V 1 base short and J 0 bases short, with 11 bases between. CDR3 residues: CASSVSYRLSGNTIYF. In DNA, the CDR3 is TGTGCCAGCAGCGTAAGCTACAGGCTCTCTGGAAACACCATATATTTT.

The J gene is TRBJ1-4, the V gene TRBV7-8; maybe TRBD1 (5 bases). Trimming took off 4 bases at V and 16 bases at J, with 25 bases between the two ends. CDR1 is SGHVS, CDR2 FQNEAQ, per germline. This CDR3 comprises 15 residues. The CDR3 region is CASSWGTSGGSYEFF. As DNA, the CDR3 is TGTGCCAGCAGCTGGGGGACTAGCGGGGGATCCTACGAGTTTTTT.

The sample holds a few counts of this clonotype. V gene TRBV2 combines with J gene TRBJ2-3; the D is unclear. Germline CDR1 and CDR2: SNHLY and FYNNEI. The ends were cut back, 6 bases at V and 3 bases at J, with 16 bases in the middle. The CDR3 runs to 15 residues. Written as DNA, the CDR3 is TGTGCCAGCAGAACGAACAGTGGGTTAACAGATACGCAGTATTTT. It codes for CASRTNSGLTDTQYF.

A note on this clonotype: One junction end disagrees with the germline gene, perhaps due to a read error. This chain joins TRBV7-2 and TRBJ1-6; a weak D match, TRBD1 (5 bases). Germline V lookup: CDR1 SGHTA, CDR2 FQGNSA. The length of the CDR3 is 14 residues. The CDR3 nucleotides read TGTGCCAGCAGCAAACCGAGCCAGGGATGGACACCCAATTTT. It encodes CASSKPSQGWTPNF.

The rearrangement links TRBV15 to TRBJ2-1; D gene uncertain. The CDR3 totals 15 residues. Trimming pared 6 bases from V and 6 bases from J, leaving 18 bases between. From germline, CDR1 is LNHNV and CDR2 YYDKDF (reference sequence). This CDR3 is CATSRKGIASNEQFF. Written as DNA, the CDR3 is TGTGCCACCAGTAGAAAAGGGATAGCATCCAATGAGCAGTTCTTC.

This clonotype was seen a handful of times. A much larger clonotype is one base distant, so this may be a read error. The chain links TRBV4-3 to TRBJ1-2; the D gene is possibly TRBD1 (5 bases). The CDR3 has 15 amino acids. Germline values: CDR1 LGHNA, CDR2 YSLEER. CDR3 sequence reads: CARSQQSGTFYGYTF. Written as DNA, the CDR3 is TGCGCCCGCAGCCAACAGAGTGGGACCTTCTATGGCTACACCTTC.